Presented here are 20 T cell receptor beta chains from one specimen sequenced in a study of CD8 T cell repertoires and HIV-1 epitope variants. These TCRs' antigens remain unknown. TCRdb's copy holds only in-frame clones and misses some; the assay was immunoSEQ multiplex PCR. The repertoire holds 3,400 or so clones, with roughly 71% as singletons. Sequencing was performed on cultured CD8+ T cells derived from PBMCs. These receptors all come from a male donor with HIV.

This clone was picked up a small number of times. This chain connects TRBV7-2 to TRBJ1-5; D is undetermined. V gave up 4 bases and J gave up 0 bases, with 10 bases separating them. Germline V gene lookup returns CDR1 SGHTA and CDR2 FQGNSA. The CDR3 runs to 15 residues. The CDR3, as DNA: TGTGCCAGCAGCTCGGAGGGCTATAGCAATCAGCCCCAGCATTTT. It codes for CASSSEGYSNQPQHF.

The chain is built from TRBV5-6 and TRBJ1-1; the D is unclear. V was trimmed by 0 bases and J by 4 bases, leaving 7 bases between them. The CDR3 length is 13 residues. The germline CDR1 and CDR2 sequences are SGHDT and YYEEEE. The CDR3 loop reads CASSLAPVTEAFF. CDR3 sequence (DNA): TGTGCCAGCAGCTTGGCTCCGGTCACTGAAGCTTTCTTT.

This clone has more than one count but fewer than ten. The rearrangement links TRBV6-5 to TRBJ1-1, with D perhaps matching TRBD1 (6 bases). The germline V gene encodes CDR1 MNHEY and CDR2 SVGAGI. The CDR3 spans 15 residues. Trimming took off 3 bases at V and 0 bases at J, with 11 bases between the two ends. The DNA for the CDR3 is TGTGCCAGCAGTTATAACAGGGTGGTGAACACTGAAGCTTTCTTT. Its protein product is CASSYNRVVNTEAFF.

V is TRBV27 and J is TRBJ1-4; D is uncertain. The CDR3 extends over 14 amino acids. Per germline, CDR1 MNHEY and CDR2 SMNVEV (reference sequence). V lost 6 bases and J 2 bases, leaving 10 bases between the germline ends. The CDR3 DNA reads as TGTGCCAGCAGCCCCGTGGAGACTAATGAAAAACTGTTTTTT. This encodes CASSPVETNEKLFF. The whole variable domain, remainder taken from reference TRBV27 and TRBJ1-4, is EAQVTQNPRYLITVTGKKLTVTCSQNMNHEYMSWYRQDPGLGLRQIYYSMNVEVTDKGDVPEGYKVSRKEKRNFPLILESPSPNQTSLYFCASSPVETNEKLFFGSGTQLSVL.

The rearrangement uses TRBV28 and TRBJ2-7; D is unresolved. The CDR3 spans 12 residues. Germline V CDR1 and CDR2: MDHEN, SYDVKM. Trimming took off 6 bases at V and 4 bases at J, with 10 bases between the two ends. CDR3 residues: CASSSDTYEQYF. The CDR3 DNA reads TGTGCCAGCAGCTCCGACACATACGAGCAGTACTTC.

This chain connects TRBV7-3 to TRBJ1-1, with 9 bases lining up with TRBD1. Germline CDR1 SGHTA, CDR2 FQGTGA. This CDR3 contains 13 residues. The ends lost 6 bases at V and 10 bases at J; junction bases unmatched: 9. CDR3 DNA: TGTGCCAGCAGTACCGGGACAGGGACCGGAGCTTTCTTT. It translates to CASSTGTGTGAFF.

The chain combines TRBV4-1 with TRBJ2-6; possibly TRBD2 for D (5 bases). Germline V CDR1 and CDR2: MGHRA, YSYEKL. CDR3 length: 14 residues. V lost 9 bases, J lost 0 bases, and 9 bases lay in between. The CDR3 is CASAGDSGANVLTF. The DNA of the CDR3 is TGCGCCAGTGCCGGGGACTCTGGGGCCAACGTCCTGACTTTC.

The chain is built from TRBV28 and TRBJ2-7; 9 bases line up with TRBD1. With V trimmed by 5 bases and J by 2 bases, 13 bases remained unmatched. The germline V gene has CDR1 MDHEN and CDR2 SYDVKM. The CDR3 extends over 17 amino acids. CDR3 residues: CASSSDRWDRETYEQYF. The CDR3 coding sequence is TGTGCCAGCAGTAGTGACCGATGGGACAGGGAAACCTACGAGCAGTACTTC. The entire variable domain, with the rest obtained from reference TRBV28 and TRBJ2-7, is as follows: DVKVTQSSRYLVKRTGEKVFLECVQDMDHENMFWYRQDPGLGLRLIYFSYDVKMKEKGDIPEGYSVSREKKERFSLILESASTNQTSMYLCASSSDRWDRETYEQYFGPGTRLTVT.

This chain connects TRBV5-1 to TRBJ2-3, with 9 positions matching TRBD2. CDR1 is SGHRS and CDR2 is YFSETQ in the germline V gene. Losses at the gene ends were 4 bases for V and 0 bases for J; bases not matched to a gene: 9. The CDR3 sequence is 17 residues long. Here the CDR3 DNA reads TGCGCCAGCAGCCCCGGTGTAGCGGGAGCTAGCACAGATACGCAGTATTTT. Amino acid sequence: CASSPGVAGASTDTQYF.

The V and J genes are TRBV5-4 and TRBJ1-4; 10 nucleotides match TRBD1. Losses at the gene ends were 3 bases for V and 7 bases for J; bases not matched to a gene: 6. The germline V gene encodes CDR1 SGHNT and CDR2 YYREEE (reference sequence). The CDR3 length is 15 residues. CDR3 coding DNA: TGTGCCAGCAGCTCGACAGGGGGCGCAGGTGAAAAACTGTTTTTT. Its protein is CASSSTGGAGEKLFF.

The gene calls are TRBV6-1 and TRBJ2-2, with TRBD1 as a possible D gene (6 bases). The CDR3 is made up of 14 amino acids. Trimming took off 3 bases at V and 5 bases at J, with 10 bases between the two ends. Germline loops: CDR1 MNHNS, CDR2 SASEGT. This CDR3 is CASSDKGETGELFF. As DNA, the CDR3 is TGTGCCAGCAGTGACAAGGGGGAGACCGGGGAGCTGTTTTTT.

The gene calls are TRBV7-6 and TRBJ2-1; TRBD2 aligns across 13 bases. The J segment lost 7 bases and the V segment lost 3 bases, leaving 12 bases of the junction unmatched. The germline CDR1 and CDR2 sequences are SGHVS and FNYEAQ. The CDR3 loop spans 18 amino acids. This chain's CDR3 is CASSFTSGGAGSPNEQFF. The CDR3 bases are TGTGCCAGCAGCTTCACTAGCGGGGGGGCCGGGAGCCCTAATGAGCAGTTCTTC.

The chain combines TRBV4-3 with TRBJ1-3, with TRBD1 identical over 11 bases. Germline V gives CDR1 LGHNA, CDR2 YSLEER. Losses at the gene ends were 1 base for V and 8 bases for J; bases not matched to a gene: 10. CDR3 size: 17 residues. CDR3 amino acids: CASSQGPLGQGVDTIYF. The CDR3 nucleotides are TGCGCCAGCAGCCAAGGACCCCTGGGACAGGGGGTGGACACCATATATTTT.

This clone was seen more than once but under ten times. The chain combines TRBV19 with TRBJ2-1; tentative D call: TRBD2 (5 bases). The CDR3 totals 9 residues. In germline, CDR1 is LNHDA, CDR2 SQIVND (reference sequence). The V and J ends lost 9 bases and 8 bases respectively, with 5 bases between them. The CDR3 reads CASGDEQFF. The CDR3 DNA reads TGTGCCAGCGGGGATGAGCAGTTCTTC.

The rearrangement uses TRBV10-1 and TRBJ2-7; 9 bases map to TRBD2. The germline gives CDR1 WNHNN, CDR2 SYGVQD (reference sequence). Trimming at V came to 0 bases and at J to 10 bases, leaving 4 bases not matched to a gene. The CDR3 totals 13 residues. CDR3 DNA sequence: TGCGCCAGCAGTGAGTCGATAGCGGGAGTACAGTACTTC. It specifies CASSESIAGVQYF.

This chain joins TRBV7-9 and TRBJ1-1; no clear D. Trimming pared 2 bases from V and 4 bases from J, leaving 5 bases between. Germline CDR1 and CDR2: SEHNR and FQNEAQ (reference sequence). The CDR3 spans 12 residues. The CDR3 here is CASSLIGTEAFF. The CDR3 region has the DNA TGTGCCAGCAGCTTAATAGGCACTGAAGCTTTCTTT.

This chain connects TRBV27 to TRBJ1-1; D uncertain. Trimming left V 1 base short and J 4 bases short, with 7 bases between. This CDR3 has 13 amino acids. Germline assignment: CDR1 MNHEY and CDR2 SMNVEV (reference sequence). CDR3 nucleotides: TGTGCCAGCAGTTTATATGAGCTCACTGAAGCTTTCTTT. Translation: CASSLYELTEAFF.

The gene calls are TRBV19 and TRBJ2-7, with D tentatively TRBD2 (5 bases). From germline, CDR1 is LNHDA and CDR2 SQIVND (reference sequence). The V gene lost 2 bases and the J gene lost 3 bases, with 11 bases spanning the gap. CDR3 length: 14 amino acids. Written as DNA, the CDR3 is TGTGCCAGTAGTATATCCGGGGAAGTCTACGAGCAGTACTTC. Amino acids: CASSISGEVYEQYF. The complete variable domain, with remaining parts taken from reference TRBV19 and TRBJ2-7, reads DGGITQSPKYLFRKEGQNVTLSCEQNLNHDAMYWYRQDPGQGLRLIYYSQIVNDFQKGDIAEGYSVSREKKESFPLTVTSAQKNPTAFYLCASSISGEVYEQYFGPGTRLTVT.

This clone appeared a few times. This chain links TRBV7-3 with TRBJ1-6; the match to TRBD1 covers 9 bases. V lost 3 bases to trimming and J lost 5 bases; unmatched junction nucleotides: 5. The V gene's germline CDR1 is SGHTA and CDR2 FQGTGA. The length of the CDR3 is 16 residues. Here the CDR3 DNA reads TGTGCCAGCAGCTTGACAGGGGGAAGCCATAATTCACCCCTCCACTTT. It encodes CASSLTGGSHNSPLHF. Full variable domain (missing parts from reference TRBV7-3 and TRBJ1-6): GAGVSQTPSNKVTEKGKYVELRCDPISGHTALYWYRQSLGQGPEFLIYFQGTGAADDSGLPNDRFFAVRPEGSVSTLKIQRTERGDSAVYLCASSLTGGSHNSPLHFGNGTRLTVT.

V and J are TRBV7-6 and TRBJ1-1; the D is unclear. V was shortened by 7 bases and J by 4 bases, with 19 bases between the two germline ends. The V gene's germline CDR1 is SGHVS and CDR2 FNYEAQ. This CDR3 has 15 residues. As DNA, the CDR3 is TGTGCCAGCACCTCGATCGGGGAAAGGGCCACTGAAGCTTTCTTT. This codes for CASTSIGERATEAFF.